This TCR beta chain came from a study of blood T cell repertoires in COVID-19. Trimming removed 0 bases at V and 6 bases at J, with 6 bases between. CDR1 and CDR2 (germline): MNHEY, SVGAGI. This CDR3 region has 14 residues. Libraries were prepared by immunoSEQ multiplex PCR; TCRdb keeps only in-frame clonotypes and omits some of them. The sample includes about 100,000 clones, roughly 84% seen only once; the top ten take just under 2%. This receptor was obtained from a man between 65 and 85 years old with active or convalescent COVID-19. The J gene is TRBJ1-6, the V gene TRBV6-5, with no clear D. The sequenced sample consisted of peripheral blood. As DNA, the CDR3 is TGTGCCAGCAGTTACTCGAGAGTTAATTCACCCCTCCACTTT. It codes for CASSYSRVNSPLHF.